This TCR beta chain appears in the sequencing data of a study of blood T cell repertoires in COVID-19. This CDR3 has 12 residues. V lost 4 bases and J 9 bases, leaving 13 bases between the germline ends. Germline CDR1 reads MDHEN; CDR2 reads SYDVKM. Measured with immunoSEQ multiplex PCR; TCRdb has only the in-frame clones, and not every one. The sample yields about 200,000 clones, approximately 86% seen once. V gene TRBV28 combines with J gene TRBJ2-7; D not certain. The sequencing sample was made of PBMCs or T cells enriched from blood (not recorded which). The source is a woman aged 35 to 49 with acute COVID-19. The CDR3 DNA follows: TGTGCCAGCAGTTGGAGTCAGCTGGCGCAGTACTTC. As protein: CASSWSQLAQYF.